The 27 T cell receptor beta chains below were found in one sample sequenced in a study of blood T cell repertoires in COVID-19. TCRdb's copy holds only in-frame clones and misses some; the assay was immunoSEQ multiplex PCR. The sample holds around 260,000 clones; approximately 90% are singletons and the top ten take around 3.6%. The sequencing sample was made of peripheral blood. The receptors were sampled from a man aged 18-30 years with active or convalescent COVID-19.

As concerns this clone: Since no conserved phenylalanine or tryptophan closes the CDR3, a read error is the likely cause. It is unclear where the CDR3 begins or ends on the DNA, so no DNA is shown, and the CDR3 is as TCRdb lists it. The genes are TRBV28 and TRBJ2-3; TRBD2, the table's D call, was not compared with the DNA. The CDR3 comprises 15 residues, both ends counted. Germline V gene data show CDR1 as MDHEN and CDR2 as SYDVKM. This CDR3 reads CASSSIPGLAGRRSL.

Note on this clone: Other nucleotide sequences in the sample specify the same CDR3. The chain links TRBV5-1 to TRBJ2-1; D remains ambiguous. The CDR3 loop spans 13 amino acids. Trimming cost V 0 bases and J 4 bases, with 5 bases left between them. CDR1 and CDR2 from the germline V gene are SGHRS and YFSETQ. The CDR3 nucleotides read TGCGCCAGCAGCTTGGGACTTTACAATGAGCAGTTCTTC. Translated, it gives CASSLGLYNEQFF.

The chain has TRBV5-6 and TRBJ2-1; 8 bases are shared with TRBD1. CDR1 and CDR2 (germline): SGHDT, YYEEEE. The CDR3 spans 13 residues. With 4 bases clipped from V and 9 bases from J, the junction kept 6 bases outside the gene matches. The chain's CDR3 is CASSTRGLSEQFF. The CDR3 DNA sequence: TGTGCCAGCAGCACCAGGGGGCTCTCTGAGCAGTTCTTC.

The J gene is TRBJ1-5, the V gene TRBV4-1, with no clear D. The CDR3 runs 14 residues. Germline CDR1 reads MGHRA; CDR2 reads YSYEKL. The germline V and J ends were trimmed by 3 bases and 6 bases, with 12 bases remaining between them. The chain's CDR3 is CASSHPEGRQPQHF. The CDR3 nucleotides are TGCGCCAGCAGCCATCCCGAGGGTCGTCAGCCCCAGCATTTT.

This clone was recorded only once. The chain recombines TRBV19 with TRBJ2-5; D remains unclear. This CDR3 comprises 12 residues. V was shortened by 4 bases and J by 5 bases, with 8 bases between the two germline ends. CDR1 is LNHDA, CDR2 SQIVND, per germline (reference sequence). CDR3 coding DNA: TGTGCCAGTAGTAGAGGTCCGGAGACCCAGTACTTC. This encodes CASSRGPETQYF.

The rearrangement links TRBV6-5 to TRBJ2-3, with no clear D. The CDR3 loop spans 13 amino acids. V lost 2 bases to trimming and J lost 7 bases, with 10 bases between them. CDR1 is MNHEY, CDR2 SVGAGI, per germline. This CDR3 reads CASSYPLDHTQYF. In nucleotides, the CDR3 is TGTGCCAGCAGTTACCCCCTAGATCATACGCAGTATTTT.

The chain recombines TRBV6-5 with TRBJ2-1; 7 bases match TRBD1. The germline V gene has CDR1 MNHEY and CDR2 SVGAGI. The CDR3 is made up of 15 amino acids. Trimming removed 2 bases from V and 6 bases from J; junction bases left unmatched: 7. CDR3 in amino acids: CASSYTRTGRNEQFF. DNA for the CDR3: TGTGCCAGCAGTTACACAAGGACAGGACGCAATGAGCAGTTCTTC.

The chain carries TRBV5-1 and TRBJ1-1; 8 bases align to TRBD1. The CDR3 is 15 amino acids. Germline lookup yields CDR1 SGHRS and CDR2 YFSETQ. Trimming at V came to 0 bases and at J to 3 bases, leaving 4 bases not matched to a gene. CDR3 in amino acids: CASSLGTGSYTEAFF. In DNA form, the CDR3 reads TGCGCCAGCAGCTTGGGGACAGGGTCTTACACTGAAGCTTTCTTT.

CDR3 residues: CAAFSPGNGYTF. CDR3 nucleotide sequence: TGTGCCGCCTTCAGCCCCGGGAATGGCTACACCTTC. The chain combines TRBV12-3 or TRBV12-4 with TRBJ1-2, with no clear D. Trimming shortened V by 11 bases and J by 6 bases, and 16 bases separated the two germline ends. The CDR3 has 12 residues.

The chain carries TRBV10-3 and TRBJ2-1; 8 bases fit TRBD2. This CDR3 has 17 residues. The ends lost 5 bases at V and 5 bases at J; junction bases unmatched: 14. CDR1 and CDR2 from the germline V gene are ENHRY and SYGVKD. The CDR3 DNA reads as TGTGCCATCAGTCCCGGGACATCAGGACTAGCCAACAATGAGCAGTTCTTC. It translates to CAISPGTSGLANNEQFF.

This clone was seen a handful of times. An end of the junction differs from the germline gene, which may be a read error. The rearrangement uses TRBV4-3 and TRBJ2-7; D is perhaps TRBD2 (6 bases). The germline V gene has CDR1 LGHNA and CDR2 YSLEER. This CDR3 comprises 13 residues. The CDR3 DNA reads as TGCGCCAGCAGCCAAAGTCGGACGGGGGATCTGCACTTC. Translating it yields CASSQSRTGDLHF.

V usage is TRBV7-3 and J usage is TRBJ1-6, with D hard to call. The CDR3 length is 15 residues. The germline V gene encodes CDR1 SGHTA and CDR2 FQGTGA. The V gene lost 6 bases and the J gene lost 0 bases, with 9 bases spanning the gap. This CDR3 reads CASSESGSYNSPLHF. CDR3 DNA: TGTGCCAGCAGTGAATCCGGCTCCTATAATTCACCCCTCCACTTT.

CDR3 coding DNA: TGTGCCAGCAGTGACCCACGCGATCAGCCCCAGCATTTT. This codes for CASSDPRDQPQHF. V is TRBV6-1 and J is TRBJ1-5; D not certain. V lost 3 bases, J lost 5 bases, and 8 bases lay in between. CDR3 length: 13 amino acids. CDR1 MNHNS and CDR2 SASEGT come from the germline V gene.

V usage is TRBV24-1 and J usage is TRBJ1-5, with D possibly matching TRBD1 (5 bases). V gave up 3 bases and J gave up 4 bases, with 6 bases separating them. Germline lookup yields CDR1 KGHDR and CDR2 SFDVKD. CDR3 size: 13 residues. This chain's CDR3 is CATSDGANQPQHF. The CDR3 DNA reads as TGTGCCACCAGTGATGGGGCAAATCAGCCCCAGCATTTT.

CDR3 loop: CSVEARGFFGYTF. CDR3 in DNA: TGCAGCGTTGAAGCTCGGGGTTTCTTTGGCTACACCTTC. The rearrangement links TRBV29-1 to TRBJ1-2; unclear D gene. Trimming pared 1 base from V and 7 bases from J, leaving 13 bases between. The CDR3 totals 13 residues. Germline CDR1 is SQVTM and CDR2 is ANQGSEA.

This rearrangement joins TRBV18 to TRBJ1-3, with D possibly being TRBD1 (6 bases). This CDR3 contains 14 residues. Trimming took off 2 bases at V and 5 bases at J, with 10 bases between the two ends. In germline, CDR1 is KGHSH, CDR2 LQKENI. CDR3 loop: CASSPVQGRNTIYF. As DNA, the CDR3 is TGTGCCAGCTCACCAGTACAGGGACGAAACACCATATATTTT.

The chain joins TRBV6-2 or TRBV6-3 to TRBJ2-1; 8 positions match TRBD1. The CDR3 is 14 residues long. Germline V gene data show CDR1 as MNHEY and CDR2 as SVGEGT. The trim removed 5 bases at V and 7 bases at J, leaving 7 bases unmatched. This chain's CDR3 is CASSPRTGRNEQFF. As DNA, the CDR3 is TGTGCCAGCAGTCCAAGGACAGGGCGTAATGAGCAGTTCTTC.

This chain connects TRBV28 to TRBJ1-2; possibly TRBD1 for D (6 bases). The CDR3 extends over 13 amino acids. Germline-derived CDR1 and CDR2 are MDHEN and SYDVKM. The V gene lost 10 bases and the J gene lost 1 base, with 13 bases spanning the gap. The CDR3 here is CATLPGDNYGYTF. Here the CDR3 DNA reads TGTGCCACCCTCCCAGGGGATAACTATGGCTACACCTTC.

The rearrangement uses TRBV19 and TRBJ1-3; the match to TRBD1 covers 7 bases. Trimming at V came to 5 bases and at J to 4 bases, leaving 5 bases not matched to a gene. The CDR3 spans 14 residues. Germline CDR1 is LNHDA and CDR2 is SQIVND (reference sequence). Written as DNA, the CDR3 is TGTGCCAGTAGTCTACAGGGGCGAGGAAACACCATATATTTT. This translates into CASSLQGRGNTIYF.

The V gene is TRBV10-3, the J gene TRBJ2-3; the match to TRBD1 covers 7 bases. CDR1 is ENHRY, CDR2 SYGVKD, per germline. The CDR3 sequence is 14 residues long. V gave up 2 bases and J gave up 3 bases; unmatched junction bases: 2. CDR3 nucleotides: TGTGCCATCAGTGAGGAGACAGGGACAGATACGCAGTATTTT. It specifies CAISEETGTDTQYF.

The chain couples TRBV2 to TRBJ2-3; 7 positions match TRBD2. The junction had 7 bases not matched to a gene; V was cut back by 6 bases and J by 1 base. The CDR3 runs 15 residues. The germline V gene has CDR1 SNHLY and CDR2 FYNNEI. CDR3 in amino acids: CASSPGLAGTDTQYF. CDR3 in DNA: TGTGCCAGCAGCCCTGGGCTAGCGGGCACAGATACGCAGTATTTT.

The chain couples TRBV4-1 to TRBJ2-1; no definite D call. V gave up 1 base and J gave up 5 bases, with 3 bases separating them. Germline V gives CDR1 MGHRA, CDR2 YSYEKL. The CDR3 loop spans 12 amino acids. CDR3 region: CASSQADNEQFF. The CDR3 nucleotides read TGCGCCAGCAGCCAAGCAGACAATGAGCAGTTCTTC.

The DNA of the CDR3 is TGTGCCACCAGCAGGGGGAAGCGACAGTCAGCGGGCTACGAGCAGTACTTC. Translating it yields CATSRGKRQSAGYEQYF. This chain links TRBV15 with TRBJ2-7; weak D call: TRBD2 (6 bases). V shed 3 bases and J shed 3 bases, with 21 bases lying between them. The CDR3 runs to 17 residues. CDR1 is LNHNV, CDR2 YYDKDF, per germline (reference sequence).

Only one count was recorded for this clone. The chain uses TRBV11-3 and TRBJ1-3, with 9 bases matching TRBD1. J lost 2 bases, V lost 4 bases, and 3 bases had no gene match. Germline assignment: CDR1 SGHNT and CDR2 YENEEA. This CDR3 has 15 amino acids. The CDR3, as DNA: TGTGCCAGCAGCTCGAACAGGGGGCCTGGAAACACCATATATTTT. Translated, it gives CASSSNRGPGNTIYF.

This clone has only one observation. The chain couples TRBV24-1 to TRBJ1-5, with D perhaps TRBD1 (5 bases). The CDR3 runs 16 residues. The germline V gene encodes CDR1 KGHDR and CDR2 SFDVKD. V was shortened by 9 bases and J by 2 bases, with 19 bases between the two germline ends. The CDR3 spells CATEHFRAYGNQPQHF. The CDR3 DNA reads TGTGCCACCGAGCATTTCAGGGCTTATGGCAATCAGCCCCAGCATTTT.

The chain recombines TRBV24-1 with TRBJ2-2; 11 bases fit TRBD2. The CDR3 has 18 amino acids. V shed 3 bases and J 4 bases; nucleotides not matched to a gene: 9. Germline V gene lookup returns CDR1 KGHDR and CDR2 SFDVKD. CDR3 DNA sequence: TGTGCCACCAGTGATCCGCCGGGACTAGCGGTTAGCACCGGGGAGCTGTTTTTT. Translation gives CATSDPPGLAVSTGELFF.

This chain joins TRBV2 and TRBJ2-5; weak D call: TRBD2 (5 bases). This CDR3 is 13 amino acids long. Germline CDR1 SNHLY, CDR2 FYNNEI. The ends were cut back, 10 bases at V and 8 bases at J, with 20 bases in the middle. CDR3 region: CATSGNGLATQYF. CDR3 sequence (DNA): TGTGCCACCTCGGGGAACGGCTTGGCTACCCAGTACTTC.